These T cell receptor beta chains were read from a single sample in a study of T-cell memory formation after mild COVID-19. TCRdb reprocessed the 5' RACE reads with MiXCR, giving one entry per CDR3 protein. Among hundreds of thousands of distinct CDR3 sequences listed, about an eighth were seen once. Sequenced input: PBMCs or a T cell subset sorted from them (not recorded which). The receptors were gathered from a man aged 18 to 35 who had mild COVID-19 (a few samples of this study predate the infection). Cell type and time point are not known. CDR3s include the opening cysteine and the closing phenylalanine or tryptophan. Fields, in order: J gene, D gene, clone size, V gene, CDR3 protein, CDR3 DNA. D genes are given only for firm matches. The size field is filled for only some rows; it gives once, few, many or a size class.

J: TRBJ2-1; D: .; size: once; V: TRBV9; CDR3: CASSPRPTNNEQFF; DNA: TGTGCCAGCAGCCCCCGACCCACGAACAATGAGCAGTTCTTC
J: TRBJ2-1; D: .; size: .; V: TRBV12-3/TRBV12-4; CDR3: CASSLVLGRIYNEQFF; DNA: TGTGCCAGCAGTTTGGTACTAGGACGGATCTACAATGAGCAGTTCTTC
J: TRBJ2-7; D: .; size: .; V: TRBV2; CDR3: CASSGMGGWEQYF; DNA: TGTGCCAGCAGTGGTATGGGGGGCTGGGAGCAGTACTTC
J: TRBJ2-1; D: .; size: many; V: TRBV5-1; CDR3: CASSLKLYEFF; DNA: TGCGCCAGCAGCTTAAAGTTGTATGAGTTCTTC
J: TRBJ2-7; D: TRBD2; size: many; V: TRBV5-1; CDR3: CASSFMRGDSYEQYF; DNA: TGCGCCAGCAGCTTTATGCGGGGGGACTCCTACGAGCAGTACTTC
J: TRBJ2-5; D: .; size: many; V: TRBV20-1; CDR3: CSAAAWGEQETQYF; DNA: TGCAGTGCTGCCGCGTGGGGGGAGCAAGAGACCCAGTACTTC
J: TRBJ2-3; D: .; size: many; V: TRBV5-1; CDR3: CASSFNTDTQYF; DNA: TGCGCCAGCAGCTTCAACACAGATACGCAGTATTTT
J: TRBJ2-5; D: TRBD1; size: many; V: TRBV5-1; CDR3: CASSSEGQGAQTQYF; DNA: TGCGCCAGCAGCTCCGAGGGACAGGGGGCTCAGACCCAGTACTTC
J: TRBJ2-5; D: TRBD2; size: .; V: TRBV20-1; CDR3: CSASLGGIQETQCF; DNA: TGCAGTGCTAGCCTGGGGGGGATCCAAGAGACCCAGTGCTTC
J: TRBJ1-2; D: .; size: .; V: TRBV20-1; CDR3: CSAPGRATYGYTF; DNA: TGCAGTGCTCCGGGACGGGCGACCTATGGCTACACCTTC
J: TRBJ1-5; D: .; size: .; V: TRBV6-1; CDR3: CASSEATVISQPQHF; DNA: TGTGCCAGCAGTGAAGCAACAGTAATCAGCCAGCCCCAGCATTTT
J: TRBJ1-2; D: TRBD1; size: .; V: TRBV20-1; CDR3: CSARDGQGRVYGYTF; DNA: TGCAGTGCTAGAGATGGACAGGGACGAGTCTATGGCTACACCTTC
J: TRBJ2-7; D: .; size: .; V: TRBV5-1; CDR3: CASSSGRRTYEQYF; DNA: TGCGCCAGCAGCTCCGGGAGAAGAACCTACGAGCAGTACTTC
J: TRBJ2-2; D: .; size: .; V: TRBV4-3; CDR3: CASSRDHSGELFF; DNA: TGCGCCAGCAGTCGGGATCATTCGGGGGAGCTGTTTTTT
J: TRBJ2-7; D: TRBD1; size: .; V: TRBV9; CDR3: CASSVSPGQGNEQYF; DNA: TGTGCCAGCAGCGTATCGCCGGGACAGGGAAACGAGCAGTACTTC
J: TRBJ1-6; D: .; size: few; V: TRBV20-1; CDR3: CSARGSSYNSPLHF; DNA: TGCAGTGCTAGAGGTAGCTCCTATAATTCACCCCTCCACTTT
J: TRBJ1-5; D: .; size: .; V: TRBV5-1; CDR3: CASSLGGSGNQPQHF; DNA: TGCGCCAGCAGCTTAGGAGGGTCTGGCAATCAGCCCCAGCATTTT
J: TRBJ2-2; D: .; size: many; V: TRBV7-9; CDR3: CASSLEGAGELFF; DNA: TGTGCCAGCAGCTTAGAAGGGGCCGGGGAGCTGTTTTTT
J: TRBJ2-3; D: .; size: many; V: TRBV28; CDR3: CASSFEASTDTQYF; DNA: TGTGCCAGCAGTTTCGAGGCTAGCACAGATACGCAGTATTTT
J: TRBJ2-2; D: .; size: many; V: TRBV6-6; CDR3: CASREGGNTGELFF; DNA: TGTGCCAGCAGGGAGGGAGGGAACACCGGGGAGCTGTTTTTT
J: TRBJ2-3; D: TRBD2; size: .; V: TRBV29-1; CDR3: CSVGSGGADTQYF; DNA: TGCAGCGTTGGTAGCGGGGGGGCAGATACGCAGTATTTT
J: TRBJ2-5; D: TRBD1; size: .; V: TRBV7-9; CDR3: CASGRTGSGETQYF; DNA: TGTGCCAGCGGACGGACAGGATCGGGGGAGACCCAGTACTTC
J: TRBJ1-2; D: .; size: .; V: TRBV7-6; CDR3: CASSLVGGQGYTF; DNA: TGTGCCAGCAGCTTAGTAGGTGGGCAAGGCTACACCTTC
J: TRBJ1-1; D: .; size: many; V: TRBV10-3; CDR3: CAISEPGEGAFF; DNA: TGTGCCATCAGTGAACCGGGGGAAGGAGCTTTCTTT
J: TRBJ2-1; D: TRBD1; size: few; V: TRBV5-1; CDR3: CASSLVFRDRVNNEQFF; DNA: TGCGCCAGCAGCTTGGTCTTTAGGGACAGGGTAAACAATGAGCAGTTCTTC
J: TRBJ2-1; D: .; size: few; V: TRBV7-3; CDR3: CASSLLGESSYNEQFF; DNA: TGTGCCAGCAGCTTATTGGGGGAGAGCTCCTACAATGAGCAGTTCTTC
J: TRBJ2-7; D: .; size: .; V: TRBV5-1; CDR3: CASSLGGQSKFSYEQYF; DNA: TGCGCCAGCAGCTTAGGGGGTCAGAGCAAATTCTCCTACGAGCAGTACTTC
J: TRBJ1-2; D: .; size: few; V: TRBV7-9; CDR3: CASSLPTDYGYTF; DNA: TGTGCCAGCAGCTTACCCACTGACTATGGCTACACCTTC
J: TRBJ1-2; D: .; size: few; V: TRBV10-3; CDR3: CAAGVYGYTF; DNA: TGTGCCGCGGGAGTTTATGGCTACACCTTC
J: TRBJ1-2; D: .; size: few; V: TRBV9; CDR3: CASSVAETDNGYTF; DNA: TGTGCCAGCAGCGTAGCTGAGACAGATAATGGCTACACCTTC
J: TRBJ2-7; D: .; size: .; V: TRBV20-1; CDR3: CSARAGEYEQYF; DNA: TGCAGTGCTAGAGCAGGAGAATACGAGCAGTACTTC
J: TRBJ2-7; D: .; size: .; V: TRBV2; CDR3: CASRQDLYEQYF; DNA: TGTGCCAGCAGGCAGGACTTGTACGAGCAGTACTTC
J: TRBJ1-4; D: .; size: few; V: TRBV6-5; CDR3: CASRRDPWGNEKLFF; DNA: TGTGCCAGCAGAAGAGACCCCTGGGGTAATGAAAAACTGTTTTTT
J: TRBJ2-7; D: .; size: few; V: TRBV15; CDR3: CATRPDVHGDEQYF; DNA: TGTGCCACCCGTCCTGACGTACACGGCGACGAGCAGTACTTC
J: TRBJ1-6; D: .; size: few; V: TRBV5-4; CDR3: CASSAGQGTTLTPLHF; DNA: TGTGCCAGCAGCGCTGGGCAGGGGACCACATTGACACCCCTCCACTTT
J: TRBJ1-5; D: .; size: .; V: TRBV7-2; CDR3: CASSYEGGRINQPQHF; DNA: TGTGCCAGCAGCTACGAGGGCGGACGGATAAATCAGCCCCAGCATTTT
J: TRBJ2-5; D: TRBD1; size: few; V: TRBV6-5; CDR3: CASSPRQGVWETQYF; DNA: TGTGCCAGCAGTCCACGACAGGGGGTATGGGAGACCCAGTACTTC
J: TRBJ2-6; D: .; size: once; V: TRBV2; CDR3: CASRGCPVGANVLTF; DNA: TGTGCCTCCCGAGGGTGCCCAGTTGGGGCCAACGTCCTGACTTTC
J: TRBJ2-1; D: TRBD2; size: .; V: TRBV2; CDR3: CASRRTSGNEQFF; DNA: TGTGCCAGCAGGAGGACTAGCGGAAATGAGCAGTTCTTC
J: TRBJ2-7; D: .; size: few; V: TRBV18; CDR3: CASSPLGSSALGNEQYF; DNA: TGTGCCAGCTCACCACTCGGGTCATCCGCCCTGGGGAACGAGCAGTACTTC
J: TRBJ2-3; D: .; size: many; V: TRBV7-9; CDR3: CASSYPPTQAGDTQYF; DNA: TGTGCCAGCAGCTACCCCCCCACCCAGGCGGGAGATACGCAGTATTTT
J: TRBJ1-1; D: .; size: few; V: TRBV6-5; CDR3: CASSPTAGLALEAFF; DNA: TGTGCCAGCAGCCCGACGGCCGGACTTGCCCTTGAAGCTTTCTTT
J: TRBJ1-5; D: .; size: few; V: TRBV15; CDR3: CATSRDRLFQPQHF; DNA: TGTGCCACCAGCAGAGATCGTCTTTTCCAGCCCCAGCATTTT
J: TRBJ2-4; D: .; size: .; V: TRBV18; CDR3: CASSPGLAKNIQYF; DNA: TGTGCCAGCTCACCGGGGCTAGCCAAAAACATTCAGTACTTC
J: TRBJ1-6; D: .; size: few; V: TRBV7-3; CDR3: CASSRDKTYSPLHF; DNA: TGTGCCAGCAGTCGGGACAAAACCTATTCACCCCTCCACTTT
J: TRBJ2-2; D: .; size: few; V: TRBV4-1; CDR3: CASSQSGPTTGELFF; DNA: TGCGCCAGCAGCCAGTCCGGGCCAACCACCGGGGAGCTGTTTTTT
J: TRBJ1-5; D: .; size: few; V: TRBV4-3; CDR3: CASSQDPFAGQPQHF; DNA: TGCGCCAGCAGCCAAGACCCCTTTGCAGGTCAGCCCCAGCATTTT
J: TRBJ2-5; D: .; size: few; V: TRBV7-8; CDR3: CASSLVRTGRGETQYF; DNA: TGTGCCAGCAGCTTAGTTAGGACCGGCCGGGGGGAGACCCAGTACTTC
J: TRBJ1-2; D: .; size: .; V: TRBV7-8; CDR3: CASSLSEASYGYTF; DNA: TGTGCCAGCAGCCTTTCCGAGGCGTCCTATGGCTACACCTTC
J: TRBJ2-3; D: .; size: many; V: TRBV4-3; CDR3: CASSQEPQDTDTQYF; DNA: TGCGCCAGCAGCCAAGAACCCCAGGACACAGATACGCAGTATTTT
J: TRBJ2-4; D: .; size: .; V: TRBV28; CDR3: CASSTPRGRNIQYF; DNA: TGTGCCAGCTCAACACCGAGGGGTCGGAACATTCAGTACTTC
J: TRBJ2-3; D: .; size: few; V: TRBV5-1; CDR3: CASSLDVGGTDTQYF; DNA: TGCGCCAGCAGCTTGGATGTGGGGGGCACAGATACGCAGTATTTT
J: TRBJ1-2; D: TRBD1; size: few; V: TRBV4-1; CDR3: CASSQEGQGAGGYTF; DNA: TGCGCCAGCAGCCAGGAAGGACAGGGGGCGGGCGGCTACACCTTC